This T cell receptor (beta chain) derives from a study of blood T cells in healthy people across ages (dated by TCRdb to between 2014 and 2016). Regarding the research as a whole: Template switching captured roughly one uniquely barcoded TCR beta cDNA molecule per two T cells in model experiments. Age-related changes in TCR beta repertoire diversity were measured in the study by deep sequencing normalized with unique cDNA molecular identifiers. Using the same blood draw, the study looked at two additional independent replicas of 1 million unique cDNA reads for two donors, one aged 18 to 30 and the other aged 80 or older. Four age groups were formed from the donors: young (average approximately 16 years), middle-aged (less than 40), aged (under 70) and long-lived (around 80). General conclusions and limits of the study: Because profiling used bulk unsorted PBMCs, naive and antigen-experienced compartments could not be compared conclusively. Estimates of total diversity based on one million sequenced T cells were considered lower bounds and underestimates. Compared with the aged group, the long-lived group had more naive CD4+ T cells, fewer expanded clones and increased TCR diversity, a pattern suggesting age selection. The CMV infection status of donors was not known, potentially confounding age-related changes in expanded clonotypes. Observed TCR beta diversity per million T cells fell roughly linearly with age, and a significant reduction was already apparent by age roughly 40. The percentage of naive T cells measured by flow cytometry correlated strongly with observed TCR beta diversity.

Systemically healthy Caucasian individuals from Russia, over 30 in total and aged about 6 to 95 years, were included as donors. Each donor gave roughly 9 milliliters of peripheral blood, drawn into EDTA-treated Vacutainer tubes. PBMCs were isolated by Ficoll-Paque density-gradient centrifugation, with at least 6 million obtained per sample. Trizol reagent was used to extract total RNA from the PBMCs, yielding at least 6 micrograms per sample. For every donor, an aliquot of PBMCs went through flow cytometry to measure the percentages of naive CD45RAhigh/CD27high T cells. The method behind the library was 5' RACE. TCRdb lists the instrument as Illumina HiSeq 2500. A second PCR of about 7 to 12 cycles was run with a J-beta primer mix and a sample-barcoded 5' primer. Each TCR beta cDNA molecule received a unique molecular identifier from a template-switch 5' adaptor carrying 12 random nucleotides. Each sample yielded at least 2.5 million CDR3-containing paired-end reads. The Mint cDNA synthesis kit, primed by a TRBC-specific oligonucleotide, was used to synthesize first-strand cDNA from all RNA. All cDNA was treated with uracil-DNA glycosylase and then went through a first 18-cycle PCR with the universal primers M1SS and BC2_uni_R. The authors' pipeline ran thus. Each sample was normalized by randomly selecting 1 million high-quality reads, each carrying a distinct molecular identifier. Instead of being binned into consensus sequences, reads with shared molecular identifiers were discarded. MiTCR, run with a Q25 quality threshold and the strictest error-elimination algorithm, handled CDR3 identification, clonotype clustering and error correction. A nonparametric unseen species model with Euler transformation was used to estimate lower-bound total TCR beta diversity. TCRdb reran the public reads through fastp at Q25 and MiXCR, keeping productive beta chains. For every CDR3 protein sequence, its rows merge into one entry that carries the most common genes and DNA. The V and J calls and clone size come from TCRdb's table, not from the authors' own analysis. The sample data list 700,000 to 900,000 distinct CDR3 sequences, and roughly 25% of these were observed just once. The biggest ten clones account for about 2.9% of the sample.

The CDR3, from cysteine to phenylalanine, totals 15 residues. Only the CDR3 part of the read is kept: 45 bases, read in frame from the first base. CDR1 and CDR2, looked up from the germline V gene, are SGHVS and FQNEAQ. V loses 4 bases, J loses 1 base, and the germline ends lie 13 bases apart. This clonotype was seen a few times. No cognate antigen has been identified for it. Per-base quality was not reported, and no clone a single base away is much larger than it. This sample was also put to use in a study of T cells of mothers and their children. According to the second study: Nine systemically healthy Caucasian individuals, comprising three mothers and their six children, were included as donors. cDNA synthesis used all of the extracted RNA, with around 1.5 ug of RNA in each 15 ul reaction. In the second PCR, the M1S primer introduced both the sample barcodes and 2-4 random nucleotides. Over 8 million TCR beta CDR3 reads came from each mother, compared with about 3.2 million reads from each child. Thymic selection similarly shapes TCR recombination output in related and unrelated pairs, with minor effect from inherited differences. Normalized repertoire overlap was always found to be slightly, but never significantly, higher in related mother-child pairs than in unrelated mother-child pairs. Persistent microchimeric T cell clones were not detected, at a sensitivity of around 95 clones per million clonotypes. To look for features that set related mother-child pairs apart from unrelated individuals, the researchers ran deep NGS to compare the TCR beta repertoires of mothers and children. Mothers averaged roughly 36 +/- 4 years of age and children averaged around 10 +/- 4 years. After adapter ligation with NEBNext reagents, the libraries were sequenced on Illumina HiSeq 2000 with 100+100 nt paired-end reads. To prevent cross-contamination, the mother and child libraries were prepared a month apart and were sequenced in separate runs. For each donor, between roughly 450,000 and 2,300,000 distinct TCR beta clonotypes were identified. Naive TCR beta clonotypes were estimated from low-frequency clonotypes matched to each donor's FACS-determined naive share, without sorting.

The TCR originated in a boy between 5 and 17 years old in good health. Material: blood. The rearranged chain carries TRBV7-8 and TRBJ1-2, with TRBD1 tentatively as D gene (6 bases match). CDR3 sequence: CASSSPGGGNYGYTF. The DNA reads TGTGCCAGCAGCTCCCCCGGGGGCGGTAACTATGGCTACACCTTC.